Shown below are 6 T cell receptor beta chains from a single sample sequenced in a study of CD8 T cells in Susac syndrome. Roughly 0.45 to 1 ug RNA was reverse transcribed with random hexamers. MiXCR, run by TCRdb on the immunoSEQ multiplex PCR reads, gives a single entry per CDR3 protein. The sample lists around 130,000 distinct CDR3 sequences; over 80% were seen once. The specimen sequenced was CD8+ T cells from PBMCs. Source of these receptors: a human donor with multiple sclerosis.

As for this clonotype: Sequence at one end of the junction differs from germline and may be a read error. This chain connects TRBV11-2 to TRBJ1-1, with D hard to call. Germline-derived CDR1 and CDR2 are SGHAT and FQNNGV. This CDR3 has 14 residues. CDR3 in amino acids: CASSFGQINIEAFF. The DNA of the CDR3 is TGTGCCAGCAGCTTTGGGCAGATTAACATTGAAGCTTTCTTT.

This chain links TRBV27 with TRBJ2-7, with TRBD1 matching 8 bases. This CDR3 spans 14 amino acids. Germline V gives CDR1 MNHEY, CDR2 SMNVEV (reference sequence). J lost 4 bases, V lost 3 bases, and 5 bases had no gene match. CDR3 bases: TGTGCCAGCAGTTTCAGACAGGGGATATACGAGCAGTACTTC. Translation: CASSFRQGIYEQYF.

This rearrangement joins TRBV4-2 to TRBJ2-5, with D possibly matching TRBD2 (5 bases). This CDR3 has 16 amino acids. The V end lost 0 bases, the J end lost 3 bases, and 14 bases lay between the germline ends. CDR1 LGHNA and CDR2 YNFKEQ come from the germline V gene. CDR3 DNA sequence: TGTGCCAGCAGCCAAGAAGGAGAAGCGGAAGAAGAGACCCAGTACTTC. This encodes CASSQEGEAEEETQYF.

The chain recombines TRBV15 with TRBJ2-4, with D tentatively TRBD1 or TRBD2 (6 bases each). CDR1 and CDR2 from the germline V gene are LNHNV and YYDKDF (reference sequence). The CDR3 sequence is 13 residues long. V was cut by 7 bases and J by 7 bases, with 14 bases left in between. CDR3 in amino acids: CATNREDNNIQYF. CDR3 bases: TGTGCCACCAACAGGGAGGACAATAACATTCAGTACTTC.

The V gene is TRBV29-1, the J gene TRBJ2-1; 7 bases agree with TRBD2. V gave up 8 bases and J gave up 9 bases; unmatched junction bases: 13. Germline V gene sequence: CDR1 SQVTM, CDR2 ANQGSEA. The CDR3 runs to 13 residues. CDR3: CSQLTVGGVEQFF. The CDR3 DNA reads as TGCAGCCAACTCACCGTGGGAGGGGTTGAGCAGTTCTTC.

This chain uses TRBV4-2 with TRBJ2-1; 10 positions match TRBD2. Trimming cost V 0 bases and J 4 bases; bases outside gene matches: 12. CDR1 LGHNA and CDR2 YNFKEQ come from the germline V gene. This CDR3 contains 19 residues. CDR3 bases: TGTGCCAGCAGCCAAGATCCTCGGACTAGCGGTAAAACTTACAATGAGCAGTTCTTC. It codes for CASSQDPRTSGKTYNEQFF.